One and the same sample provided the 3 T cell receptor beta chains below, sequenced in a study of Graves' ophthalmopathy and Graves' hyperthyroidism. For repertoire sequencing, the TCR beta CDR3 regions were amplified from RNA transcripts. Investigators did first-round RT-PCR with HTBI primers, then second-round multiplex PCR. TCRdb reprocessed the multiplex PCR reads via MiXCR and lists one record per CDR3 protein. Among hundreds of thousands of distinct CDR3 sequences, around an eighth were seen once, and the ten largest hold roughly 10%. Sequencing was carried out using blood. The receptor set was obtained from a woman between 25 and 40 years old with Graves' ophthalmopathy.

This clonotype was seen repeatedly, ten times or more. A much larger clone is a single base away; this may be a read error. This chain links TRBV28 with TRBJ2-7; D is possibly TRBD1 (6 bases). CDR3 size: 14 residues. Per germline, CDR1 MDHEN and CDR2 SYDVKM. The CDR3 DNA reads TGTGCCAACAGTTTCCCGGGACAAGCCTACGAGCAGTACTTC. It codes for CANSFPGQAYEQYF.

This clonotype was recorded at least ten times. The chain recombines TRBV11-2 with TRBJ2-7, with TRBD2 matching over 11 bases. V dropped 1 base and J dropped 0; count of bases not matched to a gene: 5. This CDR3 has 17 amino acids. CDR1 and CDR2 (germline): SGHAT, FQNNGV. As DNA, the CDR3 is TGTGCCAGCAGCTTAGGGACTAGCGGGCTTCGCTCCTACGAGCAGTACTTC. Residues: CASSLGTSGLRSYEQYF.

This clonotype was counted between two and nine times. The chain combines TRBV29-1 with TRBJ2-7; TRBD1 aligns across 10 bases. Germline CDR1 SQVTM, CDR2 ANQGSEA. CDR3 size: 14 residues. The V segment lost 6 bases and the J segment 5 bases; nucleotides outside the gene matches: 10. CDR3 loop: CSVDGQGVEDEQYF. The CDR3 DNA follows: TGCAGCGTGGATGGACAGGGGGTGGAGGACGAGCAGTACTTC.